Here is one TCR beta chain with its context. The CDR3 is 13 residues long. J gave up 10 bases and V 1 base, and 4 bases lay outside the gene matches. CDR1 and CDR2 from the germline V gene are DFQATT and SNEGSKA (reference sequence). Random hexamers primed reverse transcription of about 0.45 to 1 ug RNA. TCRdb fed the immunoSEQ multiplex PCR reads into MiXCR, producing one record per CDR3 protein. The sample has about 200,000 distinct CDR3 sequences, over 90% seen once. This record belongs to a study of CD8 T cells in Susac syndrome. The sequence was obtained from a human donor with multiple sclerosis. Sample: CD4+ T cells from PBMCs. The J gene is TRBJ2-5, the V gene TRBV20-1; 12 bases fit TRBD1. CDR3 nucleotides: TGCAGTGCTAGAGCTGGGACAGGGGGCGGCCAGTACTTC. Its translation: CSARAGTGGGQYF.